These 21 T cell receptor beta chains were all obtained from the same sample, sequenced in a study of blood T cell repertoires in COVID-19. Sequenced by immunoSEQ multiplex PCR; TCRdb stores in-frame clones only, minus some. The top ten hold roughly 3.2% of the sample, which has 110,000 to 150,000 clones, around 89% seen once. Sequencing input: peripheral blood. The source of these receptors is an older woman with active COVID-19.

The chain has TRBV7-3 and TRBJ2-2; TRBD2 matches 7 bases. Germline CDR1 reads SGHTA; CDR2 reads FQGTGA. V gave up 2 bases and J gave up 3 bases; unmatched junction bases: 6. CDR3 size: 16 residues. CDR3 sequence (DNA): TGTGCCAGCAGCTTAGGGGCGGGAGCGGACACCGGGGAGCTGTTTTTT. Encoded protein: CASSLGAGADTGELFF. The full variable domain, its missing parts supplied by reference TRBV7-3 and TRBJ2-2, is GAGVSQTPSNKVTEKGKYVELRCDPISGHTALYWYRQSLGQGPEFLIYFQGTGAADDSGLPNDRFFAVRPEGSVSTLKIQRTERGDSAVYLCASSLGAGADTGELFFGEGSRLTVL.

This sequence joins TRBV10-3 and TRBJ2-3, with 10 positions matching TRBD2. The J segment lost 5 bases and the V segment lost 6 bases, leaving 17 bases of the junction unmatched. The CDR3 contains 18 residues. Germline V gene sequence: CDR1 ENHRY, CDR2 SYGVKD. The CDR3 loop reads CAISPPGRLAGVGDTQYF. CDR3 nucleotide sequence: TGTGCCATCAGCCCCCCGGGTAGGCTAGCGGGGGTGGGAGATACGCAGTATTTT.

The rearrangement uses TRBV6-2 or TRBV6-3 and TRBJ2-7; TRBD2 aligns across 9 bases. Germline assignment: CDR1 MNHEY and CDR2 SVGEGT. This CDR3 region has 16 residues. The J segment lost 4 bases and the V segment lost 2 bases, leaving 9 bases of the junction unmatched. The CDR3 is CASSYTTISGSYEQYF. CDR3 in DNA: TGTGCCAGCAGTTACACCACTATTAGCGGGAGTTACGAGCAGTACTTC.

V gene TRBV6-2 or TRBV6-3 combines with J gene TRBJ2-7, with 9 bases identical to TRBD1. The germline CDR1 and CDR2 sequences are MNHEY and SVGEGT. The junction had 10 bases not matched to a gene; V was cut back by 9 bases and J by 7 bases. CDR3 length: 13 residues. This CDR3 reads CASNYRGQREQYF. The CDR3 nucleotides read TGTGCCAGTAATTACAGGGGGCAGCGTGAGCAGTACTTC.

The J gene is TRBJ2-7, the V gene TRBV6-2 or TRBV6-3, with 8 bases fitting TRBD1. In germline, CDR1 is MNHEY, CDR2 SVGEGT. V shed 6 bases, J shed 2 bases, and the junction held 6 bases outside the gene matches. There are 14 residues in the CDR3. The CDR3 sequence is CASSRGQGPYEQYF. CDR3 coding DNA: TGTGCCAGCAGCCGAGGACAGGGTCCCTACGAGCAGTACTTC.

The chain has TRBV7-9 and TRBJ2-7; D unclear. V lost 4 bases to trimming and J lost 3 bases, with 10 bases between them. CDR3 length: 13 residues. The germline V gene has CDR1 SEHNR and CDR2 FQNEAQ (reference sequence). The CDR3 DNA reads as TGTGCCAGCAGCTCCTGGGCACTCTACGAGCAGTACTTC. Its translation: CASSSWALYEQYF.

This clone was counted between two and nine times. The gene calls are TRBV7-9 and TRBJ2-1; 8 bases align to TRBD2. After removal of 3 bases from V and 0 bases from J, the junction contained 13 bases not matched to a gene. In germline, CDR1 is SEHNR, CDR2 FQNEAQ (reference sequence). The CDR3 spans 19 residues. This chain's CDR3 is CASSFVPSGLRGSYNEQFF. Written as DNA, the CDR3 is TGTGCCAGCAGCTTTGTTCCTAGCGGGTTGAGGGGCTCCTACAATGAGCAGTTCTTC.

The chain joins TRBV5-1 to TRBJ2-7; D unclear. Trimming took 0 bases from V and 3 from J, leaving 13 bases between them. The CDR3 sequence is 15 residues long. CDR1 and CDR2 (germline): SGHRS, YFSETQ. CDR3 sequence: CASSLERTLVYEQYF. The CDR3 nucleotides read TGCGCCAGCAGCTTGGAGCGTACCCTGGTCTACGAGCAGTACTTC.

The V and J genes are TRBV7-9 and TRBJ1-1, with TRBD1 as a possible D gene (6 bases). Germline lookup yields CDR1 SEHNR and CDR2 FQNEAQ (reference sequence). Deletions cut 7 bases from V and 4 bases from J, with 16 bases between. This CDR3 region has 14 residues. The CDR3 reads CASTKQGGGTEAFF. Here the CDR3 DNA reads TGTGCCAGCACCAAACAGGGAGGGGGCACTGAAGCTTTCTTT. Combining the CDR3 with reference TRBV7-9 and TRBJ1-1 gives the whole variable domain DTGVSQNPRHKITKRGQNVTFRCDPISEHNRLYWYRQTLGQGPEFLTYFQNEAQLEKSRLLSDRFSAERPKGSFSTLEIQRTEQGDSAMYLCASTKQGGGTEAFFGQGTRLTVV.

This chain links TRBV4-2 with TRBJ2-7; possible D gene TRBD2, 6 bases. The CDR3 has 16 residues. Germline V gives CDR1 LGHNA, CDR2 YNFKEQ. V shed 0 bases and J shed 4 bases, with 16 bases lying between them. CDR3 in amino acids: CASSQDLVGTLYEQYF. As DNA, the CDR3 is TGTGCCAGCAGCCAAGATCTTGTGGGGACTTTATACGAGCAGTACTTC.

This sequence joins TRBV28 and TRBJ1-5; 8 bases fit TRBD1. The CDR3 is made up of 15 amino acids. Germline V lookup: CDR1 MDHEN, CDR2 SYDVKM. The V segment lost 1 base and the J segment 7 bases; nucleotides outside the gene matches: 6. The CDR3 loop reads CASSLSAGGVQPQHF. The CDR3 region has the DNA TGTGCCAGCAGTTTATCAGCAGGGGGCGTCCAGCCCCAGCATTTT.

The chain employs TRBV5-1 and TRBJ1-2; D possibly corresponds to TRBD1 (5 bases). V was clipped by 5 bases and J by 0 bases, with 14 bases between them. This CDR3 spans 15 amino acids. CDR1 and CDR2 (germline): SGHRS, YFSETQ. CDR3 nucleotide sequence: TGCGCCAGCAGGCCCGGGACTGAACCTAACTATGGCTACACCTTC. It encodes CASRPGTEPNYGYTF. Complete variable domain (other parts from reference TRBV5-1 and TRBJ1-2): KAGVTQTPRYLIKTRGQQVTLSCSPISGHRSVSWYQQTPGQGLQFLFEYFSETQRNKGNFPGRFSGRQFSNSRSEMNVSTLELGDSALYLCASRPGTEPNYGYTFGSGTRLTVV.

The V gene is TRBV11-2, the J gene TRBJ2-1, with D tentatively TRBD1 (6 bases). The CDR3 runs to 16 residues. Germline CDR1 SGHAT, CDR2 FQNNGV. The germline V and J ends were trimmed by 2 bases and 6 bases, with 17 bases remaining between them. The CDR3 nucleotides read TGTGCCAGCAGCTTAAATTTGGTAGGACAGAGCAATGAGCAGTTCTTC. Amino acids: CASSLNLVGQSNEQFF.

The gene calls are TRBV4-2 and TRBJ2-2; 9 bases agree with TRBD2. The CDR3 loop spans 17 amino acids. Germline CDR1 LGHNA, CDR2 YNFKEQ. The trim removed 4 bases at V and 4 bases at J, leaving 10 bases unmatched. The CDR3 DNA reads TGTGCCAGCAGCCTCGAATACGGTAGCGGGAGCACCGGGGAGCTGTTTTTT. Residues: CASSLEYGSGSTGELFF.

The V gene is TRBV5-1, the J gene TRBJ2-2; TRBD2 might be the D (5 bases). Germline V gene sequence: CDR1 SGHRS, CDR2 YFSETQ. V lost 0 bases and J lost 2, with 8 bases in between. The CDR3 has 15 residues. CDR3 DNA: TGCGCCAGCAGCTTGGCCGGGATTAACACCGGGGAGCTGTTTTTT. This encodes CASSLAGINTGELFF. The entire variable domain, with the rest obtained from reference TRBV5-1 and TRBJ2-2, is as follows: KAGVTQTPRYLIKTRGQQVTLSCSPISGHRSVSWYQQTPGQGLQFLFEYFSETQRNKGNFPGRFSGRQFSNSRSEMNVSTLELGDSALYLCASSLAGINTGELFFGEGSRLTVL.

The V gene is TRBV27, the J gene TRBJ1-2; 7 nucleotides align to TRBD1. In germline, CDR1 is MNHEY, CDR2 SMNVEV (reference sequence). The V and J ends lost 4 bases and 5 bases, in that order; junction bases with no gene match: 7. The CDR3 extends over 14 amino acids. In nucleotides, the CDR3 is TGTGCCAGCAGTTCCCGCAGGGGGGCTTATGGCTACACCTTC. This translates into CASSSRRGAYGYTF.

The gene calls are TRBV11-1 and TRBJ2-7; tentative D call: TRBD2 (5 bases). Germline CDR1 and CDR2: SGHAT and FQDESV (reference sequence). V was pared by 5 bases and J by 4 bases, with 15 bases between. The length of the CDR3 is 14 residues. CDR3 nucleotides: TGTGCCAGCAGCCCAGCGGCCCGAAGGTACGAGCAGTACTTC. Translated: CASSPAARRYEQYF.

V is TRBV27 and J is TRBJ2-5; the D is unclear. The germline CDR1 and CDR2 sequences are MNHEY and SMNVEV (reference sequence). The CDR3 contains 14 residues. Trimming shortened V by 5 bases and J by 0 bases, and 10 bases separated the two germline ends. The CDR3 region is CASSLTRNQETQYF. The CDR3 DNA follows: TGTGCCAGCAGTCTGACACGGAACCAAGAGACCCAGTACTTC.

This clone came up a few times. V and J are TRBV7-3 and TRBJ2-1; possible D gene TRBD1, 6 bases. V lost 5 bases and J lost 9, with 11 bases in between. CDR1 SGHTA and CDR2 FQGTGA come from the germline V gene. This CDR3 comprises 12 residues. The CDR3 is CASSSLGGEQFF. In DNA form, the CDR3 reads TGTGCCAGCAGCAGTCTAGGGGGTGAGCAGTTCTTC.

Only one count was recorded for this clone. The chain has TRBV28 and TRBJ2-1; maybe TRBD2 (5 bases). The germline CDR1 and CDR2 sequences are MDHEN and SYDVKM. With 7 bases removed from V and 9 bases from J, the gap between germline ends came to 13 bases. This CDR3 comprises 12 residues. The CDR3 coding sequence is TGTGCCAGCACTCTGAGGGAGACTGAGCAGTTCTTC. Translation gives CASTLRETEQFF. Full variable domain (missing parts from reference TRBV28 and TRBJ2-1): DVKVTQSSRYLVKRTGEKVFLECVQDMDHENMFWYRQDPGLGLRLIYFSYDVKMKEKGDIPEGYSVSREKKERFSLILESASTNQTSMYLCASTLRETEQFFGPGTRLTVL.

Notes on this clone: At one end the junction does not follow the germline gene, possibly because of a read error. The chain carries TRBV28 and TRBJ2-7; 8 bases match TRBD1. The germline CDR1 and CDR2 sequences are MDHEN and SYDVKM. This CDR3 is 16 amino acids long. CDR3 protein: CASSPLDRVNSFEQYF. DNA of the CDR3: TGTGCCAGCAGTCCCCTGGACAGGGTAAATTCCTTCGAGCAGTACTTC.